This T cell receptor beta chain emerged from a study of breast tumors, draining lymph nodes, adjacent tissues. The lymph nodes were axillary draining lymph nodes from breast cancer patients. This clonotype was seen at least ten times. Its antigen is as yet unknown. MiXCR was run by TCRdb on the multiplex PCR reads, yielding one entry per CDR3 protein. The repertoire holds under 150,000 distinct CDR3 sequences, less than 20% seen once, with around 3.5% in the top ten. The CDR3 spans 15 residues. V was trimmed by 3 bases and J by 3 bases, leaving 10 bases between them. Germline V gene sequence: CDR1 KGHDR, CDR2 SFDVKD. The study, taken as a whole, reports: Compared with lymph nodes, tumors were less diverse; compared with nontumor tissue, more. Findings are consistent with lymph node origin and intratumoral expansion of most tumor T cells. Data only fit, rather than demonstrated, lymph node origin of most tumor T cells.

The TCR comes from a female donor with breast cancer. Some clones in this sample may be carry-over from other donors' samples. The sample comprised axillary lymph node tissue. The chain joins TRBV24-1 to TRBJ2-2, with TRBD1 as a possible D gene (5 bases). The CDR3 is CATSDPTGDTGELFF. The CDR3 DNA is TGTGCCACCAGTGATCCAACAGGAGACACCGGGGAGCTGTTTTTT.